This T cell receptor beta chain was documented in a study of T cell changes during pregnancy in multiple sclerosis. Method: immunoSEQ multiplex PCR; TCRdb's copy keeps in-frame clones and lacks some. This table holds about 59,000 clones, 80% to 95% found once. V shed 3 bases and J 5 bases; nucleotides not matched to a gene: 18. This CDR3 has 19 residues. CDR1 is SGHRS, CDR2 YFSETQ, per germline. The chain employs TRBV5-1 and TRBJ2-5, with 11 nucleotides matching TRBD2. The clonotype was recovered from a female donor with multiple sclerosis, enrolled in a pregnancy study. Material: peripheral blood, obtained in the first trimester of pregnancy. The CDR3 coding sequence is TGCGCCAGCAGCTCTGGCGTTAGTGGGCTAGCGGGAGGTGGTGAGACCCAGTACTTC. Translated: CASSSGVSGLAGGGETQYF.